Shown below are 22 T cell receptor beta chains from a single sample sequenced in a study of cytomegalovirus exposure and HLA in healthy donors. PCR employed 60 Vbeta and 13 Jbeta primers. Here immunoSEQ multiplex PCR was the method, and the copy in TCRdb shows in-frame clones only, minus some. The sample has 65,000 or so clones, 70% to 85% seen once; the top ten hold roughly 3.3%. Sequenced sample: PBMCs. All receptors derive from a woman aged 40 to 55 in good health and CMV-seropositive.

The CDR3 coding sequence is TGTGCCAGTAGTCTCAGCAGGGTATCCTTTTCTAACTATGGCTACACCTTC. Its translation: CASSLSRVSFSNYGYTF. The chain joins TRBV19 to TRBJ1-2; the D gene is possibly TRBD1 (5 bases). The CDR3 is 17 amino acids. Trimming cost V 5 bases and J 0 bases, with 19 bases left between them. Germline-derived CDR1 and CDR2 are LNHDA and SQIVND (reference sequence).

This clone has only a few counts. The chain is built from TRBV10-2 and TRBJ2-5; 7 nucleotides align to TRBD1. Germline CDR1 WSHSY, CDR2 SAAADI. This CDR3 has 15 residues. J lost 0 bases, V lost 5 bases, and 6 bases had no gene match. The CDR3 DNA reads as TGCGCCAGCAGTTTGACCGGGACAGACCAAGAGACCCAGTACTTC. Its translation: CASSLTGTDQETQYF.

This clone has just one count. J is TRBJ1-6 and V is TRBV7-2; D call uncertain. The CDR3 covers 15 residues. V gave up 8 bases and J gave up 10 bases, with 21 bases separating them. CDR1 and CDR2 (germline): SGHTA, FQGNSA. The CDR3 region has the DNA TGTGCCAGCGGCCGCGGGCTCGGACCGGACTCACCCCTCCACTTT. This sequence encodes CASGRGLGPDSPLHF.

V usage is TRBV10-1 and J usage is TRBJ1-3, with a weak D call TRBD1 (5 bases). This CDR3 contains 14 residues. V lost 4 bases and J 2 bases, leaving 9 bases between the germline ends. CDR1 is WNHNN, CDR2 SYGVQD, per germline (reference sequence). CDR3 amino acids: CASSGQGTGNTIYF. For the CDR3, the DNA is TGCGCCAGCAGTGGGCAGGGAACTGGAAACACCATATATTTT.

V and J are TRBV5-6 and TRBJ2-4, with D perhaps TRBD1 (6 bases). V dropped 1 base and J dropped 7 bases, with 12 bases sitting between them. Germline lookup yields CDR1 SGHDT and CDR2 YYEEEE. The CDR3 contains 14 residues. This CDR3 reads CASSLRQGSNIQYF. The CDR3 DNA sequence: TGTGCCAGCAGCTTGAGGCAGGGGAGTAACATTCAGTACTTC.

This clone appeared a few times. V and J are TRBV27 and TRBJ2-7; 8 nucleotides agree with TRBD1. This CDR3 has 14 residues. The V gene end was trimmed by 3 bases and the J gene end by 4 bases; junction bases not matched to a gene: 5. CDR1 is MNHEY, CDR2 SMNVEV, per germline (reference sequence). The CDR3 here is CASSLDRDAYEQYF. The CDR3 region has the DNA TGTGCCAGCAGTTTGGACAGGGATGCTTACGAGCAGTACTTC.

This chain joins TRBV5-5 and TRBJ2-7; TRBD2 might be the D (5 bases). The CDR3 extends over 15 amino acids. Trimming pared 0 bases from V and 0 bases from J, leaving 10 bases between. The germline V gene encodes CDR1 SGHKS and CDR2 YYEKEE (reference sequence). The CDR3 DNA follows: TGTGCCAGCAGCTTGGGCCCTGAGGGCTCCTACGAGCAGTACTTC. Protein: CASSLGPEGSYEQYF.

This clone came up a few times. The chain carries TRBV7-6 and TRBJ1-1, with D unresolved. Germline V gives CDR1 SGHVS, CDR2 FNYEAQ. The CDR3 is 14 amino acids. The germline V and J ends were trimmed by 4 bases and 5 bases, with 14 bases remaining between them. CDR3 sequence: CASSSRRGRTEAFF. CDR3 coding DNA: TGTGCCAGCAGCTCCAGGCGGGGAAGGACTGAAGCTTTCTTT.

This chain uses TRBV4-1 with TRBJ1-5, with D possibly matching TRBD1 (5 bases). Trimming stripped 1 base from V and 0 bases from J, with 13 bases between. The CDR3 spans 17 residues. Germline CDR1 MGHRA, CDR2 YSYEKL. CDR3 nucleotides: TGCGCCAGCAGCCAAGCCCAGGTGGGGCGTAGCAATCAGCCCCAGCATTTT. It encodes CASSQAQVGRSNQPQHF.

The chain carries TRBV2 and TRBJ1-4; 8 bases match TRBD1. The junction had 9 bases not matched to a gene; V was cut back by 4 bases and J by 8 bases. Looked up from germline, CDR1 is SNHLY and CDR2 is FYNNEI. The CDR3 loop spans 15 amino acids. This CDR3 reads CASSGLRGRIEKLFF. The CDR3 coding sequence is TGTGCCAGCAGTGGGCTCAGGGGGCGAATAGAAAAACTGTTTTTT.

V is TRBV9 and J is TRBJ1-1; tentatively, D is TRBD1 (5 bases). V was cut by 0 bases and J by 1 base, with 7 bases left in between. CDR3 length: 14 amino acids. CDR1 is SGDLS and CDR2 is YYNGEE in the germline V gene. The chain's CDR3 is CASSVVRANTEAFF. CDR3 in DNA: TGTGCCAGCAGCGTAGTCAGGGCGAACACTGAAGCTTTCTTT.

In nucleotides, the CDR3 is TGTGCCAGCAGCGGAGGGGGAGATACGCAGTATTTT. It translates to CASSGGGDTQYF. The genes are TRBV9 and TRBJ2-3; weak D call: TRBD1 (6 bases). The V end was cut by 3 bases, the J end by 5 bases, with 7 bases between. The CDR3 spans 12 residues. The germline V gene has CDR1 SGDLS and CDR2 YYNGEE.

The V call is TRBV28, the J call TRBJ1-4; D possibly corresponds to TRBD1 (5 bases). From germline, CDR1 is MDHEN and CDR2 SYDVKM. The CDR3 spans 15 residues. The V end lost 2 bases, the J end lost 7 bases, and 14 bases lay between the germline ends. The CDR3 protein is CASSLDAMGGEKLFF. CDR3 nucleotides: TGTGCCAGCAGTTTAGACGCTATGGGGGGTGAAAAACTGTTTTTT.

This chain joins TRBV6-5 and TRBJ2-5; TRBD1 aligns across 9 bases. The last part of the DNA fits TRBJ2-7 better; the J call may be wrong. The CDR3 runs to 15 residues. CDR1 is MNHEY, CDR2 SVGAGI, per germline. The CDR3 here is CASVPLTGGSYEQYF. The CDR3 coding sequence is TGTGCCAGCGTCCCCCTGACAGGGGGCTCCTACGAGCAGTACTTC.

This chain links TRBV5-5 with TRBJ2-6; tentatively, D is TRBD2 (6 bases). Germline CDR1 and CDR2: SGHKS and YYEKEE (reference sequence). The germline V and J ends were trimmed by 10 bases and 0 bases, with 20 bases remaining between them. CDR3 length equals 17 residues. CDR3 coding DNA: TGTGCCTCCAGCTTGTATTCCGGGGGCTCTGGGGCCAACGTCCTGACTTTC. As protein: CASSLYSGGSGANVLTF.

This chain links TRBV7-2 with TRBJ2-5; 10 nucleotides match TRBD2. The CDR3 runs 16 residues. The V segment lost 3 bases and the J segment 1 base; nucleotides outside the gene matches: 5. In germline, CDR1 is SGHTA, CDR2 FQGNSA. As DNA, the CDR3 is TGTGCCAGCAGCTTTCAAGCGGGGGGGCTCCAAGAGACCCAGTACTTC. It specifies CASSFQAGGLQETQYF. Combining the CDR3 with reference TRBV7-2 and TRBJ2-5 gives the whole variable domain GAGVSQSPSNKVTEKGKDVELRCDPISGHTALYWYRQSLGQGLEFLIYFQGNSAPDKSGLPSDRFSAERTGGSVSTLTIQRTQQEDSAVYLCASSFQAGGLQETQYFGPGTRLLVL.

V is TRBV5-6 and J is TRBJ2-3; TRBD1 matches at 8 bases. CDR1 and CDR2 from the germline V gene are SGHDT and YYEEEE. Germline trimming cut 4 bases from V and 9 bases from J; bases unmatched to any gene: 10. The CDR3 is made up of 14 amino acids. The chain's CDR3 is CASSAQGASRTQYF. CDR3 coding DNA: TGTGCCAGCAGCGCCCAGGGGGCGTCAAGGACGCAGTATTTT.

The CDR3 coding sequence is TGTGCCAGCAGCGTGGGGCCCGATGGAAACACCATATATTTT. Amino acids: CASSVGPDGNTIYF. The V call is TRBV7-9, the J call TRBJ1-3; D possibly corresponds to TRBD1 (5 bases). Trimming stripped 5 bases from V and 3 bases from J, with 11 bases between. Germline CDR1 and CDR2: SEHNR and FQNEAQ (reference sequence). The CDR3 consists of 14 residues.

The chain has TRBV7-9 and TRBJ2-2, with TRBD1 matching 8 bases. J lost 4 bases, V lost 5 bases, and 12 bases had no gene match. CDR1 is SEHNR and CDR2 is FQNEAQ in the germline V gene (reference sequence). The CDR3 contains 17 residues. CDR3 sequence: CASSGDRIGRGTGELFF. The CDR3 nucleotides are TGTGCCAGCAGCGGGGACAGGATCGGCCGGGGCACCGGGGAGCTGTTTTTT.

V usage is TRBV25-1 and J usage is TRBJ1-6; D not resolved. CDR1 is MGHDK, CDR2 SYGVNS, per germline. The CDR3 extends over 13 amino acids. With 3 bases removed from V and 10 bases from J, the gap between germline ends came to 10 bases. CDR3 bases: TGTGCCAGCAGTGATTCAGGCAACTCACCCCTCCACTTT. This encodes CASSDSGNSPLHF.

The rearrangement joins TRBV7-2 to TRBJ1-5; D is unclear. The CDR3 consists of 13 residues. With 1 base removed from V and 4 bases from J, the gap between germline ends came to 5 bases. Germline V CDR1 and CDR2: SGHTA, FQGNSA. The CDR3, as DNA: TGTGCCAGCAGCTTAGAACGGAATCAGCCCCAGCATTTT. It encodes CASSLERNQPQHF.

The V gene is TRBV5-1, the J gene TRBJ1-2; no firm D call. This CDR3 is built from 14 residues. Germline V gene sequence: CDR1 SGHRS, CDR2 YFSETQ. V dropped 1 base and J dropped 0 bases, with 7 bases sitting between them. The CDR3 nucleotides are TGCGCCAGCAGCTTGTGGCAGTCTAACTATGGCTACACCTTC. This sequence encodes CASSLWQSNYGYTF.